This T cell receptor (beta chain) is drawn from a study of blood T cell repertoires in COVID-19. In the authors' methods: Estimation of nucleated cell counts relied on the amplification of reference gene primers. The method was immunoSEQ multiplex PCR; TCRdb's version includes in-frame clones alone and lacks a portion of them. V and J calls and clone size are given by that table; D and trimming were obtained from the DNA. Among more than 85,000 clones listed, approximately 80% were seen once. Trimming cost V 2 bases and J 4 bases; bases outside gene matches: 2. CDR1 SEHNR and CDR2 FQNEAQ come from the germline V gene (reference sequence). The CDR3 covers 15 residues. This clone was recorded a few times.

The rearrangement uses TRBV7-9 and TRBJ2-2; 9 nucleotides match TRBD2. The sample comprised peripheral blood. The sequence came from a woman of 80 years or more with acute or convalescent COVID-19. The CDR3, as DNA: TGTGCCAGCAGCTTACTAGCGGGAACCACCGGGGAGCTGTTTTTT. Translation: CASSLLAGTTGELFF.